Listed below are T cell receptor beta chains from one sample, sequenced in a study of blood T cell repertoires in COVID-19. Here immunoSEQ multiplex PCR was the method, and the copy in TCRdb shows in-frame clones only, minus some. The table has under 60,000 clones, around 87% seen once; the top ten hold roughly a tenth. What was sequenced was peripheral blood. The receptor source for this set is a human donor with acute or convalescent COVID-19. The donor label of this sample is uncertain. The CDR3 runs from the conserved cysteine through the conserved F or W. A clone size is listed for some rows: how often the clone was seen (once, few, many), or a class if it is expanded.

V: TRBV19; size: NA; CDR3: CASSISRGQYSGNTIYF
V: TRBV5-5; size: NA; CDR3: CASSLGGSSYNSPLHF
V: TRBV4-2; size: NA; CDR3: CASSDRQWLKETQYF
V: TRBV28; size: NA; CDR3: CASSHRQGEAGELFF
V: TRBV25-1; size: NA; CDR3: CASSERLAGGETQYF
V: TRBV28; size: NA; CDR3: CASSRNTEAFF
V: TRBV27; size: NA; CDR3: CASSSRTSGGAGELFF
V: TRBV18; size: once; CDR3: CASSPSSGRAGGQYF
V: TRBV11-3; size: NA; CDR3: CASSSRTARPYNEQFF
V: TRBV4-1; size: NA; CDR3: CASSQDKATGLETQYF
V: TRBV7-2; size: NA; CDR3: CASSPGTFNEQFF
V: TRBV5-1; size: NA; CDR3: CASSLPGQQNSPLHF
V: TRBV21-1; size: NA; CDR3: CASSKRFRNLGQGCSGELFF
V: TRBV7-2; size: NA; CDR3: CASSLGTIQETQYF
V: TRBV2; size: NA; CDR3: CASSGQTPGTQYF
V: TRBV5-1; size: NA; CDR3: CASSLDWVSGSSYNEQFF
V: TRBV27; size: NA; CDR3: CASRSGLPLTGELFF
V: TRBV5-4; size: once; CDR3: CASSWSTSAYEQYF
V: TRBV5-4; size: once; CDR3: CASSPDRGNEKLFF
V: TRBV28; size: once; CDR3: CASSFAKGRGNSPLHF
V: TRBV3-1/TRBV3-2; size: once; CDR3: CASSPEGGGGALFF
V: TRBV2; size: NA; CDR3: CASTLRRGISSYNEQFF
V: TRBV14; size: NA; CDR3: CASSQRSGWTQYF
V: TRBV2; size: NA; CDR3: CASSPTGAQTQYF
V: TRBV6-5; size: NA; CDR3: CASQGRRGNTEAFF
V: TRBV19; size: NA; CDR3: CASSTLTGAISETQYF
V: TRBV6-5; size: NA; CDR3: CASSRQMNTEAFF
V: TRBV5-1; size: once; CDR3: CASSLGQAGGVETQYF
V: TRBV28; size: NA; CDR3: CASSPPQDSPLHF
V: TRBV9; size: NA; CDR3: CASSVGKASVVYEQYF
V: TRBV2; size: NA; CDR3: CASTGTGFRKLFF
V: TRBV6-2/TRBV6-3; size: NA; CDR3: CASSRRESYNEQFF
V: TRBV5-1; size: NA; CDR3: CASSFVGSGEGEKLFF
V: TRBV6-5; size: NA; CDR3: CASSRGEWIPGELFF
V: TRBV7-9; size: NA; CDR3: CASSLGGQALNSPLHF
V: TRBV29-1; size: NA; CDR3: CSGGGQGTGELFF
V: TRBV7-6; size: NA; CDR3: CASSSGTGGNTEAFF
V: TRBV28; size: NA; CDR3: CASSSLDRGFQETQYF
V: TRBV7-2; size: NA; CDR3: CASSSLAGSSYNEQFF
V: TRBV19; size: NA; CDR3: CASSIRAGHYEQYF
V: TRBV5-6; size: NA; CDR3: CASSLRRDWEGTDTQYF
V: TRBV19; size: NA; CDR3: CASTMWDRGQGYTF
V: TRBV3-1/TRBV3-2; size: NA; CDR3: CASSQELSSSNEQFF
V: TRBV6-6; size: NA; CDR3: CASSPRSGGTRSGELFF
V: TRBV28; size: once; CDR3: CASSLRSIANEQFF
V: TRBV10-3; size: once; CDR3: CAISAGTSYEQYF
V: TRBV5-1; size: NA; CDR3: CASSVRQGTGGYTF
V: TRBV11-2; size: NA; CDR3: CASSRDRDYGYTF
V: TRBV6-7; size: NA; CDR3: CASSYTRTTSTYGYTF
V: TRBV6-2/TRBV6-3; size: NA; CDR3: CASSYALAGAKDTQYF
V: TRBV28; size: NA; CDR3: CASLNGGQGMNYEQYF
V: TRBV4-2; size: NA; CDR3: CASSQAESGRYEQYF
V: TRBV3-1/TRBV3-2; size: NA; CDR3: CASSPFGVGNTEAFF
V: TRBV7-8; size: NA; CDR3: CASSPGGFEQYF
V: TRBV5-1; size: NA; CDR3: CASSPSGVGTGELFF